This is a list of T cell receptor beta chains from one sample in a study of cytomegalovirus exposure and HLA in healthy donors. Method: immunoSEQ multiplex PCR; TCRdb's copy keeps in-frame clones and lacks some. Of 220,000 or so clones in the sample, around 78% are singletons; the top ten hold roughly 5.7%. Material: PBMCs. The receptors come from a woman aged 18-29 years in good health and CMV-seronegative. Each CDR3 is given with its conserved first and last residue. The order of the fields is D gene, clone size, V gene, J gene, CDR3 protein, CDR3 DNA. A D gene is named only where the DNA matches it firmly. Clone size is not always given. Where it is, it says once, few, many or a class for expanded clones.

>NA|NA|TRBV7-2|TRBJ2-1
CASFGRYNEQFF
TGTGCCAGCTTCGGGAGATACAATGAGCAGTTCTTC
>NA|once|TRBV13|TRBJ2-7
CASSLGKSEGFYEQYF
TGTGCCAGCAGCTTAGGGAAGAGTGAGGGGTTCTACGAGCAGTACTTC
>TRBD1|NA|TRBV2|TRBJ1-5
CASRGQGGQPQHF
TGTGCCAGCAGGGGACAGGGAGGTCAGCCCCAGCATTTT
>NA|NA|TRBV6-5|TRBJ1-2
CASSSGPTGYTF
TGTGCCAGCAGTTCAGGACCAACCGGCTACACCTTC
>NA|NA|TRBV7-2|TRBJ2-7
CASSSRGRGREEQYF
TGTGCCAGCAGCTCCCGGGGCAGGGGGCGGGAGGAGCAGTACTTC
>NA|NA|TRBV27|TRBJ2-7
CASSLGGNSYEQYF
TGTGCCAGCAGTTTAGGAGGCAACTCCTACGAGCAGTACTTC
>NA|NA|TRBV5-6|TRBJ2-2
CASSLTRRTSGELFF
TGTGCCAGCAGCTTGACGAGAAGAACCTCCGGGGAGCTGTTTTTT
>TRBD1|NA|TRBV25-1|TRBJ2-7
CASSELGTGRTYEQYF
TGTGCCAGCAGTGAATTGGGGACAGGCCGAACCTACGAGCAGTACTTC
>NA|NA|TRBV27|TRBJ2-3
CASSLFPFGPEREDTQYF
TGTGCCAGCAGTTTATTTCCCTTCGGACCGGAAAGAGAAGATACGCAGTATTTT
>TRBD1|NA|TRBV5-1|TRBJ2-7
CASSRQGAYEQYF
TGCGCCAGCAGCCGACAGGGGGCCTACGAGCAGTACTTC
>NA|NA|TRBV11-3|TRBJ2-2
CASRPAESAGELFF
TGTGCCAGCCGGCCGGCGGAGTCCGCCGGGGAGCTGTTTTTT
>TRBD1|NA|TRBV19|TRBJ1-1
CASRPDREDTEAFF
TGTGCCAGTAGACCGGACAGGGAGGACACTGAAGCTTTCTTT
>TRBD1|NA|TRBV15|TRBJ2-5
CATSRRQGASQETQYF
TGTGCCACCAGCAGACGACAGGGTGCCTCCCAAGAGACCCAGTACTTC
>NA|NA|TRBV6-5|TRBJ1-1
CASSSGRRYTEAFF
TGTGCCAGCAGTTCGGGACGGCGATACACTGAAGCTTTCTTT
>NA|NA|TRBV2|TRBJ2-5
CASSEGYRQETQYF
TGTGCCAGCAGTGAAGGATATCGTCAAGAGACCCAGTACTTC
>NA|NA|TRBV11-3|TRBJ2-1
CASSPVGGNEQFF
TGTGCCAGCAGCCCTGTCGGGGGTAATGAGCAGTTCTTC
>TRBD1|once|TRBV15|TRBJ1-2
CATSRAGTAVRGYTF
TGTGCCACCAGCAGAGCCGGGACAGCGGTGCGTGGCTACACCTTC
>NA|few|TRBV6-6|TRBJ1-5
CASSVDSSSNQPQHF
TGTGCCAGCAGTGTGGACAGTAGCAGCAATCAGCCCCAGCATTTT
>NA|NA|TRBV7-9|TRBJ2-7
CASSTGTVSYEQYF
TGTGCCAGCAGCACAGGGACTGTTTCCTACGAGCAGTACTTC
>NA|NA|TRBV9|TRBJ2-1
CASSVARGISSYNEQFF
TGTGCCAGCAGCGTAGCTAGGGGCATCAGCTCCTACAATGAGCAGTTCTTC
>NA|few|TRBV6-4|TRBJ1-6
CASSDRDNSPLHF
TGTGCCAGCAGTGACAGGGATAATTCACCCCTCCACTTT
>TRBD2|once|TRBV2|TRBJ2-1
CASSEYGTSNNEQFF
TGTGCCAGCAGTGAATACGGGACTAGCAACAATGAGCAGTTCTTC
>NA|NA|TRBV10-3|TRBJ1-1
CAISAGVNTEAFF
TGTGCCATCAGTGCGGGAGTGAACACTGAAGCTTTCTTT
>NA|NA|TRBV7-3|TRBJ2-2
CASSRRQGGPGELFF
TGTGCCAGCAGCCGACGACAGGGAGGGCCCGGGGAGCTGTTTTTT
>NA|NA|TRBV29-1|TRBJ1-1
CSGTGSGDTEAFF
TGCAGCGGAACCGGGAGCGGGGACACTGAAGCTTTCTTT
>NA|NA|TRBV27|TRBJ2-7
CASSLSARGVSEQYF
TGTGCCAGCAGTTTATCTGCCAGGGGGGTATCCGAGCAGTACTTC
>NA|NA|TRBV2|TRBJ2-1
CASTTESSYNEQFF
TGTGCCAGCACTACAGAGAGCTCCTACAATGAGCAGTTCTTC
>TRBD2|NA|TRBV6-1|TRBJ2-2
CASSEAAGGTGELFF
TGTGCCAGCAGTGAAGCAGCGGGAGGGACCGGGGAGCTGTTTTTT